These T cell receptor beta chains were read from a single sample in a study of graft-versus-host responses after intestinal transplantation. Antigens for these TCRs are unknown. This table comes from immunoSEQ multiplex PCR, and its TCRdb copy is limited to in-frame clones, with some not included. The table shows over 100,000 clones, with 85% to 95% occurring only once. The sequencing here drew on unstimulated CD8+ T cells sorted from spleen or lymph node cells, taken before transplant. The receptor source for this set is a human donor who was the organ donor for an intestinal transplant. CDR3s include the opening cysteine and the closing phenylalanine or tryptophan. Each record gives: CDR3 DNA, CDR3 protein, D gene, J gene, CDR3 length, V gene, clone size. D genes are given only for firm matches. Expanded clones are given a class, and other clones once, few, many or no size at all.

TGTGCCAGCAGCATTTGGGGGGCGGGAGATTGTACAGATACGCAGTATTTT | CASSIWGAGDCTDTQYF | - | TRBJ2-3 | 17 | TRBV21-1 | -
TGTGCCAGCAGTTTTTCAGGGGGCCTTTGGGAGGAGCAGTACTTC | CASSFSGGLWEEQYF | TRBD1 | TRBJ2-7 | 15 | TRBV27 | -
TGTGCCAGCAGCGTAGACAGGCGAGATACGCAGTATTTT | CASSVDRRDTQYF | - | TRBJ2-3 | 13 | TRBV9 | -
TGTGCCAGCAGCAAAAAAGTAAAGCCGAGCACAGATACGCAGTATTTT | CASSKKVKPSTDTQYF | - | TRBJ2-3 | 16 | TRBV21-1 | -
TGTGCCAGCAGTTTGACAGGGGGCAGGTACGAGCAGTACTTC | CASSLTGGRYEQYF | TRBD1 | TRBJ2-7 | 14 | TRBV27 | -
TGTGCCAGCAGTGAATTGCTCCGATCCACAGATACGCAGTATTTT | CASSELLRSTDTQYF | - | TRBJ2-3 | 15 | TRBV25-1 | -
TGTGCCAGTAGTATAGACCACCGGACAGGCCTCTCTGGCTACACCTTC | CASSIDHRTGLSGYTF | TRBD1 | TRBJ1-2 | 16 | TRBV19 | -
TGTGCCAGCAGCCACACACTATTGGGACAGCGGGTCGGCTACACCTTC | CASSHTLLGQRVGYTF | TRBD1 | TRBJ1-2 | 16 | TRBV7-2 | -
TGCAGCGTCAGGACAGGGCGCTACGAGCAGTACTTC | CSVRTGRYEQYF | TRBD1 | TRBJ2-7 | 12 | TRBV29-1 | once
TGTGCCAGCAGTTACTCGGGACAGGGGCGAGAGACCCAGTACTTC | CASSYSGQGRETQYF | TRBD1 | TRBJ2-5 | 15 | TRBV6-6 | -
TGTGCCAGCAGCCACGGACCAGACAATGAGCAGTTCTTC | CASSHGPDNEQFF | - | TRBJ2-1 | 13 | TRBV7-9 | -
TGCGCCAGCAGCCAAGATATTAGCAACTATGGCTACACCTTC | CASSQDISNYGYTF | - | TRBJ1-2 | 14 | TRBV4-1 | -
TGCGCCAGCAGCCCCCGACTCGGGACTAGCGGGAGCGGTGAGCAGTTCTTC | CASSPRLGTSGSGEQFF | TRBD2 | TRBJ2-1 | 17 | TRBV4-3 | -
TGTGCCAGCTCACTGCGGTACTCCTACGAGCAGTACTTC | CASSLRYSYEQYF | - | TRBJ2-7 | 13 | TRBV18 | -
TGTGCCAGCAGCTTAGCGGGAGAGACCCAGTACTTC | CASSLAGETQYF | - | TRBJ2-5 | 12 | TRBV7-8 | -
TGTGCCAGCAGCTTAGGCTTCGACGGCAACTCCTACGAGCAGTACTTC | CASSLGFDGNSYEQYF | - | TRBJ2-7 | 16 | TRBV7-8 | -
TGTGCCAGCAGCGTAGGAGGCAGCGACGAGCAGTACTTC | CASSVGGSDEQYF | - | TRBJ2-7 | 13 | TRBV9 | -
TGTGCCAGCAGTGGGCTCAGGGGTTCGAGGGTCAATGAGCAGTTCTTC | CASSGLRGSRVNEQFF | - | TRBJ2-1 | 16 | TRBV6-1 | once
TGTGCCAGCAGCGTAAAACTAGCGGGAGGATCCTACAATGAGCAGTTCTTC | CASSVKLAGGSYNEQFF | TRBD2 | TRBJ2-1 | 17 | TRBV9 | -
TGTGCCAGCAGTTTATCGAACTCCAGGGTGGGCACCGGGGAGCTGTTTTTT | CASSLSNSRVGTGELFF | - | TRBJ2-2 | 17 | TRBV27 | -
TGTGCCAGCAGCTTAGCGGACAGGGTCGGCTACACCTTC | CASSLADRVGYTF | TRBD1 | TRBJ1-2 | 13 | TRBV7-6 | few
TGTGCCAGCAGCTCAGGTTTGGGCAGCACAGATACGCAGTATTTT | CASSSGLGSTDTQYF | - | TRBJ2-3 | 15 | TRBV7-8 | -
TGTGCCAGCAGTTCGTGGACAACCTCCTACGAGCAGTACTTC | CASSSWTTSYEQYF | - | TRBJ2-7 | 14 | TRBV28 | -
TGTGCCAGCAGTCCTCCGGGGATCAACGAGCAGTACTTC | CASSPPGINEQYF | - | TRBJ2-7 | 13 | TRBV28 | -
TGTGCCAGCAGTGTAGCCAGGACCGTATATAGCAATCAGCCCCAGCATTTT | CASSVARTVYSNQPQHF | - | TRBJ1-5 | 17 | TRBV6-1 | -
TGTGCCAGCAGCTTTTTGGGTAGTGAGCAGTACTTC | CASSFLGSEQYF | - | TRBJ2-7 | 12 | TRBV11-3 | -
TGCACCAGCAGCCGGGCCCTGGGACAGCAGAACACTGAAGCTTTCTTT | CTSSRALGQQNTEAFF | - | TRBJ1-1 | 16 | TRBV1 | -
TGTGCCAGCAGCTTAGACGGGTATGGCTACACCTTC | CASSLDGYGYTF | - | TRBJ1-2 | 12 | TRBV7-9 | -
TGTGCCAGCAGCCTCCCCGGGGAGATTAACTACAATGAGCAGTTCTTC | CASSLPGEINYNEQFF | - | TRBJ2-1 | 16 | TRBV4-2 | once
TGCGCCAGCAGCCAAGAGGGACTAGTAAGAGAAGAGCAGTACTTC | CASSQEGLVREEQYF | TRBD2 | TRBJ2-7 | 15 | TRBV4-1 | -
TGTGCCAGCAGCCAAGAAATGGGGGCTAACTATGGCTACACCTTC | CASSQEMGANYGYTF | - | TRBJ1-2 | 15 | TRBV14 | -
TGCGCCAGCAGCCAAGACCGTCAACTAGCGGACAATGAGCAGTTCTTC | CASSQDRQLADNEQFF | TRBD2 | TRBJ2-1 | 16 | TRBV4-1 | -
TGTGCCAGCAGCTCGGGACTCCACCGGGGGCCCCAGCATTTT | CASSSGLHRGPQHF | - | TRBJ1-5 | 14 | TRBV11-1 | -
TGTGCCAGCAGTTTATTTTCGCAGCCGACGGGGAACACTGAAGCTTTCTTT | CASSLFSQPTGNTEAFF | - | TRBJ1-1 | 17 | TRBV28 | -
TGTGCCAGCAGCCCACTCTACGGACTAGCGGGAGATGTGGCAGATACGCAGTATTTT | CASSPLYGLAGDVADTQYF | TRBD2 | TRBJ2-3 | 19 | TRBV9 | -
TGTGCCAGCAGCCCCGGGACAGCGGAGACCCAGTACTTC | CASSPGTAETQYF | TRBD1 | TRBJ2-5 | 13 | TRBV4-2 | -
TGTGCCAGCAGCCCTTATTCCGACAGTTTGAACACTGAAGCTTTCTTT | CASSPYSDSLNTEAFF | - | TRBJ1-1 | 16 | TRBV9 | -
TGTGCCAGCAGCTTAGAAAGGGACGAGCAGTACTTC | CASSLERDEQYF | - | TRBJ2-7 | 12 | TRBV7-9 | -
TGTGCCAGCAGCGGATCCGGGACAGGGGGCTACGAGCAGTACTTC | CASSGSGTGGYEQYF | TRBD1 | TRBJ2-7 | 15 | TRBV7-9 | -
TGTGCCAGCAGCTTAGGATACGAGCAGTACTTC | CASSLGYEQYF | - | TRBJ2-7 | 11 | TRBV5-6 | few
TGTGCCAGCAGTTACGGGACAGGGTACGAGCAGTACTTC | CASSYGTGYEQYF | TRBD1 | TRBJ2-7 | 13 | TRBV6-5 | few
TGTGCCAGCAGTTTCTCGGGACAGAAGAACACTGAAGCTTTCTTT | CASSFSGQKNTEAFF | TRBD1 | TRBJ1-1 | 15 | TRBV27 | -
TGTGCCAGCAGCTTAGATAAAGGGCCGGGCTACACCTTC | CASSLDKGPGYTF | - | TRBJ1-2 | 13 | TRBV7-9 | -
TGTGCCAGCAGTTACGGGACCCGAACAGATACGCAGTATTTT | CASSYGTRTDTQYF | - | TRBJ2-3 | 14 | TRBV27 | -
TGTGCCAGCAGCCCGACAGGGCTTGGTGAGACCCAGTACTTC | CASSPTGLGETQYF | TRBD1 | TRBJ2-5 | 14 | TRBV7-9 | -
TGTGCCAGCTCTAAAGGAGCGGGAGGGAGGAATGAGCAGTTCTTC | CASSKGAGGRNEQFF | TRBD2 | TRBJ2-1 | 15 | TRBV27 | -
TGTGCCTGGAGTGACCAGGGGCCCGGCGGGGAGCTGTTTTTT | CAWSDQGPGGELFF | - | TRBJ2-2 | 14 | TRBV30 | -